The 27 T cell receptor beta chains listed next were all sequenced from one sample in a study of CD8+ T cells in alopecia areata. As the sequencing template, cDNA was produced by extracting RNA and reverse transcribing it. Sequencing used immunoSEQ multiplex PCR; TCRdb keeps in-frame clones, though not all of them. The sample presents about 1,800 clones, none singletons. Indicated time point: mouse skin at time of skin grafting. The source material was skin, sampled at week 0. Receptors originate from a C3H/HeJ mouse with alopecia areata. MHC haplotype of the strain: H2-k.

This clone was recorded at least ten times. Gene names refer to mouse genes. The observed sequence ends 4 residues before the CDR3 terminus, with the missing tail filled in from the germline J gene. The chain couples TRBV31 to TRBJ2-3; 7 positions agree with TRBD2. The length of the CDR3 is 15 residues. CDR1 GKSSPN and CDR2 SITVG come from the germline V gene. V was pared by 1 base and J by 0 bases, with 4 bases of the junction left unmatched. CDR3 protein: CAWSPYWGSAETLYF. The DNA read from the CDR3 is TGTGCCTGGAGTCCCTACTGGGGTAGTGCAGAA.

This clone is deemed medium-sized. Each gene name is a mouse one. The CDR3 end lies 4 residues beyond the end of the read and is filled in from the germline J gene. The chain couples TRBV5 to TRBJ2-7; D gene unclear. Germline CDR1 reads LGHNA; CDR2 reads YNLKQL (reference sequence). There are 12 residues in the CDR3. The CDR3 DNA, read in part, is TGTGCCAGCAGCCAACAATCTTAT. The encoded protein is CASSQQSY. The whole CDR3 is CASSQQSYEQYF.

This clone is judged medium-sized. Gene names are mouse gene names. The read ends 4 residues early relative to the CDR3; the germline J gene fills the gap. The chain recombines TRBV12-2 with TRBJ2-7; 10 bases line up with TRBD2. Germline V CDR1 and CDR2: SGHLS, HYDKME. CDR3 length: 14 amino acids. The covered CDR3 bases are TGTGCCAGCTCTCTCGAACTGGGGGGGTAT. It codes for CASSLELGGY. The full CDR3 sequence reads CASSLELGGYEQYF.

In its sample, this clone ranks as medium-sized. Here the gene names and germline are mouse. The read terminates 4 residues ahead of where the CDR3 ends, so the germline J gene completes it. The gene calls are TRBV1 and TRBJ2-4; 9 nucleotides agree with TRBD2. Germline V CDR1 and CDR2: NSQYPW, LRSPGD (reference sequence). This CDR3 has 13 residues. The CDR3: CTCSADWGNTLYF. The sequenced part of the CDR3 DNA is TGCACCTGCAGTGCCGACTGGGGGAAC. Full variable domain (rest looked up from reference TRBV1 and TRBJ2-4): VTLLEQNPRWRLVPRGQAVNLRCILKNSQYPWMSWYQQDLQKQLQWLFTLRSPGDKEVKSLPGADYLATRVTDTELRLQVANMSQGRTLYCTCSADWGNTLYFGAGTRLSVL.

This clone was detected ten times or more. Gene labels here are mouse ones. The CDR3 end lies 4 residues beyond the end of the read and is filled in from the germline J gene. The chain joins TRBV13-2 to TRBJ2-3; 10 bases line up with TRBD2. V was clipped by 4 bases and J by 1 base; unmatched bases: 3. CDR1 NNHNN and CDR2 SYGAGS come from the germline V gene (reference sequence). The CDR3 has 15 residues. The chain's CDR3 is CASGLWGGGAETLYF. Incomplete CDR3 DNA: TGTGCCAGCGGTCTCTGGGGGGGCGGTGCAGAA.

This clone ranks as large (0.1 to 1%). Any gene name here is a mouse gene name. The read is 4 residues too short to cover the CDR3 end, so that end is filled in from the germline J gene. The chain recombines TRBV1 with TRBJ2-7; a weak D match, TRBD1 (5 bases). Germline-derived CDR1 and CDR2 are NSQYPW and LRSPGD (reference sequence). The CDR3 length is 13 residues. The germline V and J ends were trimmed by 1 base and 3 bases, with 7 bases remaining between them. The covered CDR3 bases are TGCACCTGCAGTGCAGGGACAAGCTAT. Residues: CTCSAGTSY. The full CDR3 reads CTCSAGTSYEQYF.

Within the sample, this clone is medium-sized (0.01 to 0.1%). Mouse germline and gene names are used. The read ends 3 residues shy of where the CDR3 ends; the end is completed using the germline J gene. V gene TRBV19 combines with J gene TRBJ1-6, with TRBD1 matching over 9 bases. TRBJ1-6 belongs to the ORF category, with a function that is uncertain. This CDR3 has 14 residues. CDR1 is FNHDT, CDR2 SITEND, per germline (reference sequence). J lost 7 bases, V lost 4 bases, and 3 bases had no gene match. CDR3 bases read: TGTGCCAGCAGTCGGGACAGGGTCAATTCGCCC. The encoded protein is CASSRDRVNSP. The whole CDR3 reads CASSRDRVNSPLYF.

This clone is labeled as medium-sized (0.01 to 0.1%). Gene names and germline refer to mouse. Read sequence stops 4 residues before the CDR3 end, and the germline J gene provides the missing end. This sequence joins TRBV19 and TRBJ2-7, with TRBD2 matching 9 bases. This CDR3 has 15 residues. Looked up from germline, CDR1 is FNHDT and CDR2 is SITEND (reference sequence). This CDR3 reads CASSIRGWGGYEQYF. The covered CDR3 bases are TGTGCCAGCAGTATACGGGGCTGGGGGGGATAT.

By proportion, this clone is medium-sized (0.01 to 0.1%). Gene names denote mouse genes. The missing CDR3 end, 4 residues past where the read stops, is filled in from the germline J gene. The chain employs TRBV13-1 and TRBJ1-1; 8 bases align to TRBD1. The CDR3 consists of 14 residues. Germline values: CDR1 NSHNY, CDR2 SYGAGN. The DNA read from the CDR3 is TGTGCCAGCCCTCCTACAGGGGGGAGAGCA. This translates into CASPPTGGRA. The complete CDR3 protein is CASPPTGGRAEVFF.

This clone showed up many times. Mouse gene names and germline throughout. Read sequence stops 3 residues before the CDR3 end, and the germline J gene provides the missing end. The rearrangement uses TRBV5 and TRBJ1-6; unclear D gene. TRBJ1-6 is sorted into the ORF group, with uncertain function. Trimming cost V 3 bases and J 4 bases, with 1 base left between them. This CDR3 spans 12 amino acids. The germline CDR1 and CDR2 sequences are LGHNA and YNLKQL (reference sequence). The DNA read from the CDR3 is TGTGCCAGCAGCCAGTATAATTCGCCC. Amino acids: CASSQYNSP. The entire CDR3 is CASSQYNSPLYF.

This clone is termed medium-sized. The gene names given are mouse names. The CDR3 end is not reached by the read, which stops 4 residues before it; the germline J gene fills it in. This chain joins TRBV19 and TRBJ2-1; the match to TRBD2 covers 7 bases. From germline, CDR1 is FNHDT and CDR2 SITEND (reference sequence). The length of the CDR3 is 14 residues. V lost 2 bases to trimming and J lost 2 bases; unmatched junction nucleotides: 1. This CDR3 is CASSIWGYYAEQFF. Partial CDR3 DNA: TGTGCCAGCAGTATCTGGGGGTACTATGCT.

This clone ranks as large. Any gene name here is a mouse gene name. Coverage ceases 4 residues before the CDR3 finishes, and the germline J gene fills in the end. The chain combines TRBV13-1 with TRBJ2-5; possibly TRBD1 for D (5 bases). The CDR3 has 13 residues. The germline CDR1 and CDR2 sequences are NSHNY and SYGAGN. V was trimmed by 2 bases and J by 3 bases, leaving 7 bases between them. The CDR3 sequence is CASSERQQDTQYF. The covered CDR3 bases are TGTGCCAGCAGTGAGAGACAGCAAGAC.

There are many counts of this clone. Any gene name here is a mouse gene name. CDR3 DNA (partial): TGTGCCAGCGGTGCCCTCGACAGGGCAAACACA. It yields the protein CASGALDRANT. The entire CDR3 protein is CASGALDRANTEVFF. The rearrangement uses TRBV13-2 and TRBJ1-1; TRBD1 aligns across 7 bases. The read ends 4 residues before the CDR3 terminus; that terminus is restored from the germline J gene. V lost 3 bases to trimming and J lost 0 bases; unmatched junction nucleotides: 5. Germline CDR1 and CDR2: NNHNN and SYGAGS (reference sequence). CDR3 size: 15 residues.

This clone is labeled as medium-sized. The genes and germline here are from mouse. The read ends 4 residues early relative to the CDR3; the germline J gene fills the gap. V usage is TRBV13-3 and J usage is TRBJ2-1, with 8 bases aligning to TRBD2. The CDR3 totals 13 residues. The V gene's germline CDR1 is NNHDY and CDR2 SYVADS. The CDR3: CASSDSGGAEQFF. Incomplete CDR3 DNA: TGTGCCAGCAGTGACTCTGGGGGGGCT.

In its sample, this clone ranks as medium-sized. Genes here carry mouse names. The CDR3 end falls 4 residues outside the read, so it is completed with the germline J gene. V usage is TRBV1 and J usage is TRBJ2-2, with 8 nucleotides matching TRBD1. The trim removed 0 bases at V and 3 bases at J, leaving 3 bases unmatched. The CDR3 runs 16 residues. Germline values: CDR1 NSQYPW, CDR2 LRSPGD (reference sequence). The CDR3 here is CTCSAEGRGHTGQLYF. The covered CDR3 bases are TGCACCTGCAGTGCAGAAGGCAGGGGGCACACCGGG.

By sample fraction, this clone is medium-sized. Each gene name is a mouse one. The read ends 4 residues before the CDR3 terminus; that terminus is restored from the germline J gene. The chain couples TRBV1 to TRBJ1-4, with TRBD1 identical over 9 bases. This CDR3 region has 13 residues. CDR1 and CDR2 from the germline V gene are NSQYPW and LRSPGD (reference sequence). CDR3 bases read: TGCACCTGCAGTGGGGACAGGGTCGAA. Translated: CTCSGDRVE. The full CDR3 protein reads CTCSGDRVERLFF. The full variable domain, completed using reference TRBV1 and TRBJ1-4, is VTLLEQNPRWRLVPRGQAVNLRCILKNSQYPWMSWYQQDLQKQLQWLFTLRSPGDKEVKSLPGADYLATRVTDTELRLQVANMSQGRTLYCTCSGDRVERLFFGHGTKLSVL.

This clone is labeled as large (0.1 to 1%). Gene labels here are mouse ones. The read finishes 4 residues shy of the CDR3 end, and the germline J gene is used to complete it. The rearrangement joins TRBV5 to TRBJ2-5, with 8 bases identical to TRBD2. The CDR3 is 14 amino acids. CDR1 LGHNA and CDR2 YNLKQL come from the germline V gene (reference sequence). Partial CDR3 DNA: TGTGCCAGCAGCCATTCGGGACTGGAAGAC. Translating it yields CASSHSGLED. The whole CDR3 protein reads CASSHSGLEDTQYF.

This clone is labeled large. Mouse gene names and germline throughout. The read terminates 4 residues ahead of where the CDR3 ends, so the germline J gene completes it. This chain joins TRBV19 and TRBJ2-1; 9 nucleotides line up with TRBD1. This CDR3 has 14 amino acids. Per the germline V gene, CDR1 is FNHDT and CDR2 is SITEND (reference sequence). CDR3 in amino acids: CASRRDRANAEQFF. The DNA read from the CDR3 is TGTGCCAGCAGGAGGGACAGGGCGAACGCT.

This clone is classed as large. Gene names and germline refer to mouse. The CDR3 end lies 4 residues beyond the end of the read and is filled in from the germline J gene. The chain recombines TRBV19 with TRBJ1-1, with D possibly being TRBD1 (6 bases). The CDR3 is made up of 14 amino acids. CDR1 and CDR2 from the germline V gene are FNHDT and SITEND (reference sequence). V was pared by 1 base and J by 4 bases, with 11 bases between. The CDR3 is CASSIRRGSTEVFF. CDR3 DNA (partial): TGTGCCAGCAGTATACGGAGGGGGTCCACA.

This clone is large. Each gene name is a mouse one. The sequence runs out 4 residues before the end of the CDR3; the remainder is reconstructed from the germline J gene. The chain combines TRBV19 with TRBJ2-5; D might be TRBD1 (5 bases). This CDR3 has 11 residues. CDR1 FNHDT and CDR2 SITEND come from the germline V gene (reference sequence). CDR3 sequence reads: CASSTGDTQYF. The CDR3 DNA, read in part, is TGTGCCAGCAGTACAGGGGAC. Using reference TRBV19 and TRBJ2-5 for the parts outside the CDR3, the full variable domain is GGIITQTPKFLIGQEGQKLTLKCQQNFNHDTMYWYRQDSGKGLRLIYYSITENDLQKGDLSEGYDASREKKSSFSLTVTSAQKNEMAVFLCASSTGDTQYFGPGTRLLVL.

This clone is deemed medium-sized (0.01 to 0.1%). Genes and germline are mouse. The CDR3 extends 4 residues past the end of the read, so its final part is completed from the germline J gene. V usage is TRBV5 and J usage is TRBJ2-3; D is perhaps TRBD2 (7 bases). Germline V gene data show CDR1 as LGHNA and CDR2 as YNLKQL (reference sequence). The ends were cut back, 0 bases at V and 0 bases at J, with 10 bases in the middle. This CDR3 has 16 amino acids. The CDR3: CASSQEGGPSAETLYF. CDR3 DNA, as far as it was read: TGTGCCAGCAGCCAAGAAGGGGGGCCTAGTGCAGAA.

By share of the sample, this clone is medium-sized. Gene names denote mouse genes. The CDR3 is CASSLQGGYAEQFF. The part of the CDR3 DNA that was read is TGTGCTAGCAGTTTACAGGGGGGCTATGCT. The chain recombines TRBV29 with TRBJ2-1; maybe TRBD1 (7 bases). The read ends 4 residues early relative to the CDR3; the germline J gene fills the gap. The germline gives CDR1 MSHET, CDR2 SYDVDS. Trimming removed 2 bases at V and 3 bases at J, with 8 bases between. This CDR3 region has 14 residues.

Relative to its sample, this clone is medium-sized (0.01 to 0.1%). The gene names here belong to mouse. The read comes to an end 4 residues before the CDR3 does, leaving the germline J gene to fill in the end. The chain uses TRBV13-3 and TRBJ2-1, with 9 bases fitting TRBD1. The germline V gene has CDR1 NNHDY and CDR2 SYVADS. This CDR3 spans 14 amino acids. Trimming removed 5 bases from V and 4 bases from J; junction bases left unmatched: 4. This chain's CDR3 is CASRAGTGYAEQFF. Incomplete CDR3 DNA: TGTGCCAGCAGGGCCGGGACAGGGTATGCT.

This clone qualifies as medium-sized. Mouse gene names and germline throughout. The read gets to within 4 residues of the CDR3 end, and the germline J gene fills in the rest. This chain joins TRBV13-2 and TRBJ2-7, with TRBD2 matching over 10 bases. Germline V gene data show CDR1 as NNHNN and CDR2 as SYGAGS (reference sequence). CDR3 length equals 13 residues. The part of the CDR3 DNA that was read is TGTGCCAGCGGTGAACTGGGGGGGTAT. Translation: CASGELGGY. The CDR3 reads in full as CASGELGGYEQYF.

This clone was observed a few times. These gene names are mouse names. Sequencing ends 4 residues short of the CDR3 end; the germline J gene provides the rest. This chain uses TRBV13-2 with TRBJ2-4, with D maybe TRBD2 (7 bases). Germline V gene lookup returns CDR1 NNHNN and CDR2 SYGAGS (reference sequence). The length of the CDR3 is 16 residues. Trimming stripped 0 bases from V and 1 base from J, with 12 bases between. CDR3 bases read: TGTGCCAGCGGTGATGAGGGGGGCGCGCGTCAAAAC. Protein sequence: CASGDEGGARQN. The CDR3 as a whole reads CASGDEGGARQNTLYF.

This clone rates as medium-sized. The listed genes are named as in mouse. With the read ending 4 residues before the CDR3 end, the germline J gene is used to fill in that end. The chain employs TRBV13-3 and TRBJ2-7; 8 nucleotides line up with TRBD2. Looked up from germline, CDR1 is NNHDY and CDR2 is SYVADS. The ends lost 1 base at V and 2 bases at J; junction bases unmatched: 5. This CDR3 comprises 15 residues. CDR3: CASSDLTWGAYEQYF. CDR3 DNA, as far as it was read: TGTGCCAGCAGTGATCTTACCTGGGGGGCCTAT.

This clone rates as medium-sized (0.01 to 0.1%). Any gene name here is a mouse gene name. The read gets to within 4 residues of the CDR3 end, and the germline J gene fills in the rest. The chain recombines TRBV13-3 with TRBJ2-2; the D gene is possibly TRBD2 (5 bases). The V gene's germline CDR1 is NNHDY and CDR2 SYVADS. V was cut by 1 base and J by 0 bases, with 10 bases left in between. CDR3 size: 16 residues. The CDR3 reads CASSDRWGANTGQLYF. The part of the CDR3 DNA that was read is TGTGCCAGCAGTGATAGGTGGGGAGCAAACACCGGG.